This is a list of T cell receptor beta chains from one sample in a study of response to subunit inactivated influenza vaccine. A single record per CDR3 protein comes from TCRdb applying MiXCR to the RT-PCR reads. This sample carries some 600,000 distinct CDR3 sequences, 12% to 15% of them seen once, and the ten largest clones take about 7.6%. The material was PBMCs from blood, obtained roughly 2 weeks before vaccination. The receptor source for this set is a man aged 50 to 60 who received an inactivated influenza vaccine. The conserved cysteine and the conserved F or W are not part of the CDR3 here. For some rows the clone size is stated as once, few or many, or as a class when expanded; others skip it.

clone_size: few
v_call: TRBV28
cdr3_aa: ASSPDLTGTEQF

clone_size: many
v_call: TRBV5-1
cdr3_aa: ASSLGGTYEQY

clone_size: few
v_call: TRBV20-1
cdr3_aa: SAFWGQGGQGNIQY

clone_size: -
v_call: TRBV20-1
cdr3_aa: SASPGPMNQPQH

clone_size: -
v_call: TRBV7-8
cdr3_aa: ASSLVLGTGSYEQY

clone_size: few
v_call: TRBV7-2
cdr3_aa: ASSLQQGRTGELF

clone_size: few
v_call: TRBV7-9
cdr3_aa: ASSPISDTQY

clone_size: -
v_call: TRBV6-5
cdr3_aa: ASSSTGTGEREQY

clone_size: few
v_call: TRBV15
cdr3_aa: ATRRGHTNTGELF

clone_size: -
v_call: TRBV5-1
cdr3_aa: ASSSTGTANTGELF

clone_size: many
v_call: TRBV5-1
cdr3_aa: ASSLGDSINTGELF

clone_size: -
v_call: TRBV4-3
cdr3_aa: ASSQEAGLVLETQY

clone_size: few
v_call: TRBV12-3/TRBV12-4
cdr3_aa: ASRKSGLQGYT

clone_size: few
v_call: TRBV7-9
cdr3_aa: ASGTGANSPLH

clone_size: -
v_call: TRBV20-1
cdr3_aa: SARDDGEETQY

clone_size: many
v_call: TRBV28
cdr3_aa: ASSPQSNQPQH

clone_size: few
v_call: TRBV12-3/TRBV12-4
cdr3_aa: ASSTGRISNQPQH

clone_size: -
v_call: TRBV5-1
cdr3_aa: ASSYAGTGSTNTQY

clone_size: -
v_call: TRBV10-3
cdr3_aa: AISEDPGGYEQY

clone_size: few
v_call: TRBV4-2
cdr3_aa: ASSDEWGHYEQY

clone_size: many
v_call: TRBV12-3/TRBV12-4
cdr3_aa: ASSFGRNQPQH

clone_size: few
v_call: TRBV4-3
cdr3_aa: ASSQVGGLQETQY

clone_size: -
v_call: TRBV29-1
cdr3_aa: SVEAGSSYNEQF

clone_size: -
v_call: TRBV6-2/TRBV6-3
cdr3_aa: ASSFLSGGIGDTQY

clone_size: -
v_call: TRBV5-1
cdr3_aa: ASSSRLAGGPYNEQF

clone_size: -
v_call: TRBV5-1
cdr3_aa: ASSIGGSYGGEQF

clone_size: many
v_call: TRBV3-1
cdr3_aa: ASSQDGGNEQF

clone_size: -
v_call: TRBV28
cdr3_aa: ASSHGDRTNSPLH

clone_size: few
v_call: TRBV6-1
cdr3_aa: ASRNRAQLYNEQF

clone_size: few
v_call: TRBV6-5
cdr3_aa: ASSSTGTVRPGELF

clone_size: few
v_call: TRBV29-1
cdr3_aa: SATRWGSEAF

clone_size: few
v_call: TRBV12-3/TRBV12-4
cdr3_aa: ASSPSGTRAETQY

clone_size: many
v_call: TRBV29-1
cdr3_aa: SVNFYGYT